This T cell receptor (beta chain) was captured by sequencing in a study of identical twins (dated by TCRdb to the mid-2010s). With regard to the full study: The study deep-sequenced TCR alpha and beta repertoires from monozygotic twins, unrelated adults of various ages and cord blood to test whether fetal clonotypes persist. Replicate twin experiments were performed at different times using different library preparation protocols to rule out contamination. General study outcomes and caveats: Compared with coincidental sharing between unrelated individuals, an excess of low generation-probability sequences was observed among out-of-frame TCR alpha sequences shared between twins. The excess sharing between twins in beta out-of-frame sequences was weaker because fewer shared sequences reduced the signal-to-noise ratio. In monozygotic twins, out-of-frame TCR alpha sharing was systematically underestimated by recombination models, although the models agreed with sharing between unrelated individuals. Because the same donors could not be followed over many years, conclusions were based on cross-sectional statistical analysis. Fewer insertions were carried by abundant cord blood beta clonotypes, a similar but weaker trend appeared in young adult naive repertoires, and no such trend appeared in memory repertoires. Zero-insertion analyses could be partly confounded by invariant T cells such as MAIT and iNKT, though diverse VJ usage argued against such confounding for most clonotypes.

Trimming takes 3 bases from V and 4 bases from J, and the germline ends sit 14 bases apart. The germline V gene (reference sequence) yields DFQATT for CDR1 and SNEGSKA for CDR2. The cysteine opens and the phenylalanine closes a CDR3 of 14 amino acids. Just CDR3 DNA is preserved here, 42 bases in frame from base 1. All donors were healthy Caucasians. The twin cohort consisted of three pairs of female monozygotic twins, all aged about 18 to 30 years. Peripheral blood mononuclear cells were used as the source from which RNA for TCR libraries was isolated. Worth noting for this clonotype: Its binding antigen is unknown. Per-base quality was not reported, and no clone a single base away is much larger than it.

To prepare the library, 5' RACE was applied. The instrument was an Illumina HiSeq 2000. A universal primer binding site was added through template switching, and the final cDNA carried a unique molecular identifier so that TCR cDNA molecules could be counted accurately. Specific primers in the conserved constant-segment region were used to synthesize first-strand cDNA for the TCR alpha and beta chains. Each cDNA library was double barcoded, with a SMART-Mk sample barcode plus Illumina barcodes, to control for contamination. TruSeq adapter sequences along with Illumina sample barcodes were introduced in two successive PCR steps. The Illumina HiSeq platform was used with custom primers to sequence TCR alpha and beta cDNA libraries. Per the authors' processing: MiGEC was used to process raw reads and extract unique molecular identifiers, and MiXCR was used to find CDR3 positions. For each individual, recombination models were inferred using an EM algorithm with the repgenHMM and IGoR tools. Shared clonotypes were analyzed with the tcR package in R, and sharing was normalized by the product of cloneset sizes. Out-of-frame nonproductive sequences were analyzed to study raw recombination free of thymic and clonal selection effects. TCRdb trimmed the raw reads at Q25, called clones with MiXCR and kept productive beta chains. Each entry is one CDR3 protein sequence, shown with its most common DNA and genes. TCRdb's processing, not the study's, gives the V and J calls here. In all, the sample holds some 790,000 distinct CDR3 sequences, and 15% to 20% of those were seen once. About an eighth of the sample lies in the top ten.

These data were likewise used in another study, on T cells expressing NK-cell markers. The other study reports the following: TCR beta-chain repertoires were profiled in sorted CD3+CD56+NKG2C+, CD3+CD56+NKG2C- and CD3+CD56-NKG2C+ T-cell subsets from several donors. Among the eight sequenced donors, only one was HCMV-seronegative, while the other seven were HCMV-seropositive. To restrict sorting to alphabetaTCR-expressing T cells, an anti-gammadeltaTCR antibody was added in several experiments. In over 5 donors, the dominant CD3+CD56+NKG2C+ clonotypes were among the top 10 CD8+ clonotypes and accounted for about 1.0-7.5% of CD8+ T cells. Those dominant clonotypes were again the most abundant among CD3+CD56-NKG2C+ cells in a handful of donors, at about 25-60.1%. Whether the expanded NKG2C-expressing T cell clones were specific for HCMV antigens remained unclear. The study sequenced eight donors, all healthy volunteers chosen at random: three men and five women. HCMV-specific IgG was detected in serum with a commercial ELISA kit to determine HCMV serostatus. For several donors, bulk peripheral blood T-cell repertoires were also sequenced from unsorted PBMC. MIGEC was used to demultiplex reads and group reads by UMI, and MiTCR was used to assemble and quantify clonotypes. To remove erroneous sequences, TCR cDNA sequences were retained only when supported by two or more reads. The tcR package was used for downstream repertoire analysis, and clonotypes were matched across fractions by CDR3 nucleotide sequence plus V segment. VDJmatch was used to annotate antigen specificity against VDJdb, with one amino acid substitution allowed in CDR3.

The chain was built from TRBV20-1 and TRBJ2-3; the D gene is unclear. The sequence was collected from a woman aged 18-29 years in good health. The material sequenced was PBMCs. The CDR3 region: CSARGTKSADTQYF. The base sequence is TGCAGTGCTAGGGGTACAAAGTCGGCAGATACGCAGTATTTT.